This T cell receptor (beta chain) was identified during a study of blood T cell repertoires in COVID-19. TCRdb's copy holds only in-frame clones and misses some; the assay was immunoSEQ multiplex PCR. In the table there are 210,000 or so clones, about 83% of which are singletons. The CDR3 has 14 amino acids. Germline V gene sequence: CDR1 SGDLS, CDR2 YYNGEE. V shed 0 bases and J 4 bases; nucleotides not matched to a gene: 4. The TCR was taken from a woman between 65 and 79 years old with active or convalescent COVID-19. Sequenced: peripheral blood. This chain connects TRBV9 to TRBJ2-7, with 7 positions matching TRBD2. The CDR3 DNA follows: TGTGCCAGCAGCGTAGGATCTAGCGGATACGAGCAGTACTTC. Protein sequence: CASSVGSSGYEQYF.